One and the same sample provided the 22 T cell receptor beta chains below, sequenced in a study of CD8 T cells in Susac syndrome. The RNA, about 0.5 to 1 ug, was put through reverse transcription using random hexamers. One entry per CDR3 protein, called by TCRdb with MiXCR from the immunoSEQ multiplex PCR reads. The sample shows tens of thousands of distinct CDR3 sequences, about 94% of them seen only once. The sequenced sample was CD8+ T cells from PBMCs. These TCRs come from a human donor with multiple sclerosis.

This clonotype has only a few counts. The chain links TRBV29-1 to TRBJ2-7; 7 bases map to TRBD1. Trimming cost V 6 bases and J 3 bases; bases outside gene matches: 8. The CDR3 sequence is 13 residues long. CDR1 and CDR2 (germline): SQVTM, ANQGSEA. The chain's CDR3 is CSVRTGVGYEQYF. CDR3 in DNA: TGCAGCGTAAGGACAGGCGTAGGCTACGAGCAGTACTTC.

This clonotype has a single count. The V and J genes are TRBV12-3 or TRBV12-4 and TRBJ2-2; D gene uncertain. Trimming took 4 bases from V and 5 from J, leaving 2 bases between them. The CDR3 is 11 amino acids. CDR3 sequence: CASSWTGELFF. Written as DNA, the CDR3 is TGTGCCAGCAGTTGGACCGGGGAGCTGTTTTTT.

The chain couples TRBV9 to TRBJ2-7; TRBD2 is a possible D gene (5 bases). V gave up 0 bases and J gave up 0 bases, with 10 bases separating them. The CDR3 length is 15 residues. Germline V gene sequence: CDR1 SGDLS, CDR2 YYNGEE. The DNA for the CDR3 is TGTGCCAGCAGCGTAGATCCGGGGAGCTCCTACGAGCAGTACTTC. This codes for CASSVDPGSSYEQYF.

The rearrangement links TRBV12-3 or TRBV12-4 to TRBJ1-2, with D possibly being TRBD1 (5 bases). This CDR3 is built from 17 residues. Trimming removed 5 bases at V and 4 bases at J, with 23 bases between. CDR3 sequence reads: CASSPHRMGVGFYGYTF. Here the CDR3 DNA reads TGTGCCAGCAGTCCACATCGTATGGGGGTGGGGTTCTATGGCTACACCTTC.

This chain connects TRBV7-9 to TRBJ2-5, with unresolved D. Germline V gene data show CDR1 as SEHNR and CDR2 as FQNEAQ (reference sequence). The ends were cut back, 2 bases at V and 4 bases at J, with 8 bases in the middle. CDR3 length: 13 amino acids. This CDR3 is CASSLPSGETQYF. CDR3 coding DNA: TGTGCCAGCAGCTTACCCTCGGGAGAGACCCAGTACTTC.

V gene TRBV15 combines with J gene TRBJ2-3; no clear D. With 0 bases removed from V and 0 bases from J, the gap between germline ends came to 10 bases. CDR3 length equals 16 residues. The germline V gene encodes CDR1 LNHNV and CDR2 YYDKDF (reference sequence). The CDR3 sequence: CATSRDSSSSTDTQYF. Here the CDR3 DNA reads TGTGCCACCAGCAGAGATTCGAGCAGTAGCACAGATACGCAGTATTTT.

The genes are TRBV7-2 and TRBJ2-1; a possible D gene is TRBD2 (5 bases). Trimming pared 3 bases from V and 0 bases from J, leaving 12 bases between. The CDR3 loop spans 16 amino acids. Germline V gene lookup returns CDR1 SGHTA and CDR2 FQGNSA. In DNA form, the CDR3 reads TGTGCCAGCAGCTTGAGGGCCGACGGCTCCTACAATGAGCAGTTCTTC. Its protein product is CASSLRADGSYNEQFF.

The chain combines TRBV4-1 with TRBJ2-7; possibly TRBD1 for D (6 bases). V was pared by 0 bases and J by 3 bases, with 12 bases between. CDR3 length equals 15 residues. The germline gives CDR1 MGHRA, CDR2 YSYEKL. CDR3 in amino acids: CASSQEGAGNYEQYF. CDR3 sequence (DNA): TGCGCCAGCAGCCAAGAGGGGGCCGGGAACTACGAGCAGTACTTC.

V is TRBV20-1 and J is TRBJ2-1, with 7 bases identical to TRBD2. Germline loops: CDR1 DFQATT, CDR2 SNEGSKA (reference sequence). This CDR3 comprises 14 residues. The V and J ends lost 2 bases and 3 bases, in that order; junction bases with no gene match: 4. As DNA, the CDR3 is TGCAGTGCTAGACCTAGCGGAAACTACAATGAGCAGTTCTTC. Translation gives CSARPSGNYNEQFF.

The V gene is TRBV6-5, the J gene TRBJ1-6; D not certain. The V and J ends lost 2 bases and 0 bases respectively, with 17 bases between them. CDR1 is MNHEY, CDR2 SVGAGI, per germline. The CDR3 has 19 residues. In DNA, the CDR3 is TGTGCCAGCAGTTACCCGTCGACGATGGCTAGCTCCTATAATTCACCCCTCCACTTT. Its protein is CASSYPSTMASSYNSPLHF.

The V gene is TRBV9, the J gene TRBJ2-3, with D tentatively TRBD1 (6 bases). V dropped 2 bases and J dropped 1 base, with 11 bases sitting between them. Germline V gives CDR1 SGDLS, CDR2 YYNGEE. This CDR3 spans 15 amino acids. DNA of the CDR3: TGTGCCAGCAGCGTTACAGGGACGGGCACAGATACGCAGTATTTT. Protein sequence: CASSVTGTGTDTQYF.

This clonotype was seen a single time. This rearrangement joins TRBV12-5 to TRBJ1-1; no clear D. In germline, CDR1 is LGHNT, CDR2 FRNRAP. The V and J ends lost 1 base and 5 bases respectively, with 8 bases between them. The CDR3 covers 13 residues. CDR3 region: CASGLDSGTEAFF. CDR3 coding DNA: TGTGCTAGTGGTTTGGACTCGGGAACTGAAGCTTTCTTT.

The V gene is TRBV20-1, the J gene TRBJ2-7, with D possibly called TRBD1 or TRBD2 (5 bases each). V gave up 8 bases and J gave up 1 base, with 15 bases separating them. Germline loops: CDR1 DFQATT, CDR2 SNEGSKA (reference sequence). The CDR3 covers 13 residues. The CDR3 nucleotides read TGCAGTACGCCCGGGACCGATTCCTACGAGCAGTACTTC. Translating it yields CSTPGTDSYEQYF.

J is TRBJ2-6 and V is TRBV4-1, with D hard to call. V was shortened by 2 bases and J by 6 bases, with 5 bases between the two germline ends. CDR1 and CDR2 from the germline V gene are MGHRA and YSYEKL. The CDR3 loop spans 13 amino acids. The CDR3 bases are TGCGCCAGCAGCCAACTTGTGGCCAACGTCCTGACTTTC. Residues: CASSQLVANVLTF.

The V call is TRBV27, the J call TRBJ2-2; D not resolved. The CDR3 covers 13 residues. With 2 bases removed from V and 5 bases from J, the gap between germline ends came to 6 bases. From germline, CDR1 is MNHEY and CDR2 SMNVEV (reference sequence). CDR3 amino acids: CASSLESTGELFF. The CDR3 DNA is TGTGCCAGCAGTTTAGAGTCTACCGGGGAGCTGTTTTTT.

J is TRBJ2-4 and V is TRBV4-1; D tentatively fits TRBD1 or TRBD2 (5 bases each). V lost 3 bases and J 8 bases, leaving 17 bases between the germline ends. The germline V gene has CDR1 MGHRA and CDR2 YSYEKL. This CDR3 is built from 15 residues. The CDR3 region is CASSQESGTMDIQYF. In DNA, the CDR3 is TGCGCCAGCAGCCAGGAATCCGGGACCATGGACATTCAGTACTTC.

This clonotype was counted a single time. The chain uses TRBV29-1 and TRBJ2-3; D remains unclear. The CDR3 consists of 11 residues. Between the trimmed V and J ends, which lost 3 bases and 4 bases, there was a span of 5 bases. The V gene's germline CDR1 is SQVTM and CDR2 ANQGSEA. For the CDR3, the DNA is TGCAGCGTTGAGTTGGCAGATACGCAGTATTTT. Protein: CSVELADTQYF.

The chain joins TRBV30 to TRBJ2-3; D is unresolved. CDR3 length: 13 amino acids. The germline V gene encodes CDR1 GTSNPN and CDR2 SVGIG (reference sequence). The V gene lost 0 bases and the J gene lost 2 bases, with 6 bases spanning the gap. CDR3 residues: CAWSVLITDTQYF. The CDR3 nucleotides read TGTGCCTGGAGTGTACTGATCACAGATACGCAGTATTTT. Using reference TRBV30 and TRBJ2-3 for the parts outside the CDR3, the full variable domain is SQTIHQWPATLVQPVGSPLSLECTVEGTSNPNLYWYRQAAGRGLQLLFYSVGIGQISSEVPQNLSASRPQDRQFILSSKKLLLSDSGFYLCAWSVLITDTQYFGPGTRLTVL.

The gene calls are TRBV9 and TRBJ2-3, with 8 bases fitting TRBD2. Germline V lookup: CDR1 SGDLS, CDR2 YYNGEE. The CDR3 has 12 residues. Losses at the gene ends were 3 bases for V and 7 bases for J; bases not matched to a gene: 1. In DNA, the CDR3 is TGTGCCAGCAGCGGCGGGGGGAATACGCAGTATTTT. Amino acid sequence: CASSGGGNTQYF.

The J gene is TRBJ2-1, the V gene TRBV2; 11 nucleotides align to TRBD2. The V segment lost 7 bases and the J segment 0 bases; nucleotides outside the gene matches: 8. The CDR3 is 17 residues long. Germline V gene lookup returns CDR1 SNHLY and CDR2 FYNNEI. The CDR3 protein is CASIEGLAASSYNEQFF. CDR3 nucleotide sequence: TGTGCCAGCATCGAGGGACTAGCGGCGAGCTCCTACAATGAGCAGTTCTTC.

The rearrangement joins TRBV4-3 to TRBJ2-3; D may correspond to TRBD1 or TRBD2 (5 bases each). Germline CDR1 and CDR2: LGHNA and YSLEER. The CDR3 consists of 13 residues. The germline V and J ends were trimmed by 3 bases and 6 bases, with 10 bases remaining between them. CDR3 amino acids: CASSQGPGDTQYF. The CDR3 DNA reads TGCGCCAGCAGCCAGGGACCAGGGGATACGCAGTATTTT.

The J gene is TRBJ2-1, the V gene TRBV7-2, with D unresolved. Germline CDR1 and CDR2: SGHTA and FQGNSA. Trimming left V 3 bases short and J 5 bases short, with 2 bases between. This CDR3 contains 11 residues. CDR3 loop: CASSFNNEQFF. The CDR3 nucleotides read TGTGCCAGCAGCTTTAACAATGAGCAGTTCTTC.